Presented here are 10 T cell receptor beta chains from one specimen sequenced in a study of blood T cell repertoires in COVID-19. Method: immunoSEQ multiplex PCR; TCRdb's copy keeps in-frame clones and lacks some. The table includes 100,000 to 150,000 clones, 65% to 90% detected once. Sequenced material: peripheral blood. The receptor source for this set is a woman aged 55 to 70 with active or convalescent COVID-19.

J is TRBJ2-3 and V is TRBV5-6, with 7 bases identical to TRBD1. V was clipped by 4 bases and J by 7 bases; unmatched bases: 9. This CDR3 contains 14 residues. In germline, CDR1 is SGHDT, CDR2 YYEEEE. CDR3 residues: CASSAEDRVNTQYF. The CDR3 DNA reads as TGTGCCAGCAGCGCCGAAGACAGGGTAAATACGCAGTATTTT.

The chain links TRBV9 to TRBJ2-3; TRBD2 matches 8 bases. This CDR3 is built from 15 residues. The V segment lost 0 bases and the J segment 7 bases; nucleotides outside the gene matches: 7. Germline lookup yields CDR1 SGDLS and CDR2 YYNGEE. The CDR3 here is CASSVESGSVYTQYF. CDR3 sequence (DNA): TGTGCCAGCAGCGTAGAGAGCGGGAGTGTATATACGCAGTATTTT. Filled out from reference TRBV9 and TRBJ2-3, the complete variable domain reads DSGVTQTPKHLITATGQRVTLRCSPRSGDLSVYWYQQSLDQGLQFLIQYYNGEERAKGNILERFSAQQFPDLHSELNLSSLELGDSALYFCASSVESGSVYTQYFGPGTRLTVL.

The V and J genes are TRBV7-8 and TRBJ2-1; 11 bases line up with TRBD2. This CDR3 has 16 amino acids. Germline assignment: CDR1 SGHVS and CDR2 FQNEAQ. The trim removed 3 bases at V and 10 bases at J, leaving 11 bases unmatched. The chain's CDR3 is CASSLVLAGVPGEQFF. The CDR3 DNA is TGTGCCAGCAGCTTGGTACTAGCGGGGGTGCCCGGGGAGCAGTTCTTC.

This clone was seen only a few times. The rearrangement uses TRBV7-2 and TRBJ1-1; 10 nucleotides match TRBD1. V was clipped by 3 bases and J by 11 bases; unmatched bases: 0. The CDR3 totals 11 residues. Germline CDR1 SGHTA, CDR2 FQGNSA. CDR3 in amino acids: CASSLGQGAFF. CDR3 sequence (DNA): TGTGCCAGCAGCTTGGGACAGGGGGCTTTCTTT.

The V call is TRBV29-1, the J call TRBJ1-2; no firm D call. Trimming shortened V by 5 bases and J by 2 bases, and 9 bases separated the two germline ends. Germline V gives CDR1 SQVTM, CDR2 ANQGSEA. The CDR3 runs 12 residues. CDR3 nucleotide sequence: TGCAGCGTTTCGACGGGGAACTATGGCTACACCTTC. It yields the protein CSVSTGNYGYTF.

The V call is TRBV5-8, the J call TRBJ2-5; a weak D match, TRBD1 (7 bases). The CDR3 contains 14 residues. V was trimmed by 5 bases and J by 4 bases, leaving 15 bases between them. Germline CDR1 is SGHTS and CDR2 is YDEGEE. CDR3 nucleotides: TGTGCCAGCAGACGCCCAGGGGGAGGAGAGACCCAGTACTTC. Translation gives CASRRPGGGETQYF.

This chain links TRBV25-1 with TRBJ2-1, with TRBD2 as a possible D gene (5 bases). Trimming cost V 3 bases and J 8 bases, with 11 bases left between them. Germline V gene data show CDR1 as MGHDK and CDR2 as SYGVNS. There are 13 residues in the CDR3. The CDR3 here is CASSEEVRDEQFF. CDR3 coding DNA: TGTGCCAGCAGTGAGGAGGTAAGGGATGAGCAGTTCTTC.

This rearrangement joins TRBV28 to TRBJ2-7; D is unclear. The germline CDR1 and CDR2 sequences are MDHEN and SYDVKM. V was shortened by 2 bases and J by 0 bases, with 5 bases between the two germline ends. The length of the CDR3 is 13 residues. CDR3 sequence reads: CASSLTRSYEQYF. The CDR3 DNA sequence: TGTGCCAGCAGTTTAACACGCTCCTACGAGCAGTACTTC.

This clone came up once. The chain carries TRBV6-5 and TRBJ1-2; D unresolved. Germline CDR1 reads MNHEY; CDR2 reads SVGAGI. The CDR3 spans 15 residues. With 8 bases removed from V and 0 bases from J, the gap between germline ends came to 16 bases. CDR3 coding DNA: TGTGCCAGCGGAGGATCAGTGGTGCCTAACTATGGCTACACCTTC. Translated, it gives CASGGSVVPNYGYTF.

V is TRBV29-1 and J is TRBJ1-5; 8 bases map to TRBD1. V shed 1 base, J shed 6 bases, and the junction held 2 bases outside the gene matches. This CDR3 has 13 residues. Germline V lookup: CDR1 SQVTM, CDR2 ANQGSEA. CDR3 DNA: TGCAGCGTTGAAGGGACAGGGAGTCAGCCCCAGCATTTT. Its protein product is CSVEGTGSQPQHF.